This T cell receptor (beta chain) was identified in a study of blood T cell repertoires in COVID-19. For the study at large: Sites in the United States, Italy and Spain provided acute and convalescent COVID-19 samples. PBMCs, B-cell-depleted T cells, or T cells provided the cDNA or gDNA that made up the material.

There are 15 residues in the CDR3. Unmatched junction bases numbered 3, after V lost 1 base and J lost 6 bases. Per germline, CDR1 SGHTA and CDR2 FQGTGA. Source study methods: Amplified reference gene primers provided the basis for estimating nucleated cell counts. TCRdb's table, derived via immunoSEQ multiplex PCR, lists solely in-frame clones and lacks some. That table supplies the V and J calls and clone size; D and trimming were determined from the DNA. The top ten hold approximately 13% of the sample, which has 120,000 to 150,000 clones, 80% seen once. This clone showed up just once. This sequence originates from a man aged 60 to 75 with active or convalescent COVID-19. Sequenced sample: peripheral blood. The V gene is TRBV7-3, the J gene TRBJ2-1, with 10 nucleotides matching TRBD2. In DNA form, the CDR3 reads TGTGCCAGCAGCTTAAGGAGGACTAGCGGCAATGAGCAGTTCTTC. Translating it yields CASSLRRTSGNEQFF.